This entry lists 21 T cell receptor beta chains sequenced from one sample in a study of ipilimumab plus nivolumab after autologous stem cell transplantation. The data were produced by immunoSEQ multiplex PCR, yet TCRdb's version contains in-frame clones alone and is incomplete. The table records about 4,000 clones, about 91% of them present only once. This specimen consisted of PBMCs, obtained in a trial of ipilimumab plus nivolumab as post-transplant consolidation. The receptors here all came from a male donor with multiple myeloma.

This clone was observed once. The chain has TRBV6-6 and TRBJ1-6; weak D call: TRBD1 (6 bases). V was clipped by 2 bases and J by 5 bases, with 7 bases between them. Germline V gene data show CDR1 as MNHNY and CDR2 as SVGAGI (reference sequence). The CDR3 loop spans 14 amino acids. CDR3: CASSYKGDNSPLHF. The CDR3 coding sequence is TGTGCCAGCAGTTACAAGGGGGATAATTCACCCCTCCACTTT.

The V call is TRBV6-4, the J call TRBJ2-2, with D uncertain. Germline values: CDR1 MRHNA, CDR2 SNTAGT. Trimming shortened V by 2 bases and J by 4 bases, and 5 bases separated the two germline ends. The CDR3 is 13 amino acids. The CDR3 spells CASSDTFTGELFF. CDR3 nucleotide sequence: TGTGCCAGCAGTGACACTTTCACCGGGGAGCTGTTTTTT.

The CDR3 coding sequence is TGCGCCAGCAGCTCCCCCGATGGGCTCGGCGAGCAGTACTTC. It encodes CASSSPDGLGEQYF. The V call is TRBV5-1, the J call TRBJ2-7; no clear D. Deletions cut 3 bases from V and 6 bases from J, with 16 bases between. Germline V gene data show CDR1 as SGHRS and CDR2 as YFSETQ. The CDR3 extends over 14 amino acids.

The rearrangement joins TRBV5-1 to TRBJ1-5; the D is unclear. This CDR3 contains 15 residues. In germline, CDR1 is SGHRS, CDR2 YFSETQ. The V and J ends lost 0 bases and 0 bases respectively, with 7 bases between them. In DNA form, the CDR3 reads TGCGCCAGCAGCTTGGCAGCGGGTAGCAATCAGCCCCAGCATTTT. This encodes CASSLAAGSNQPQHF.

The chain has TRBV11-2 and TRBJ2-1; TRBD2 agrees at 10 bases. Trimming removed 1 base from V and 0 bases from J; junction bases left unmatched: 6. Germline V gene data show CDR1 as SGHAT and CDR2 as FQNNGV. The CDR3 is 18 amino acids. DNA of the CDR3: TGTGCCAGCAGCTTAGCGCGGACTAGCGGCAGCTCCTACAATGAGCAGTTCTTC. It translates to CASSLARTSGSSYNEQFF.

J is TRBJ2-3 and V is TRBV29-1; 10 nucleotides agree with TRBD2. In germline, CDR1 is SQVTM, CDR2 ANQGSEA. The CDR3 spans 13 residues. V shed 7 bases, J shed 10 bases, and the junction held 11 bases outside the gene matches. The CDR3 protein is CSAQGLAGASQYF. The CDR3 nucleotides read TGCAGCGCCCAAGGGCTAGCGGGAGCGTCGCAGTATTTT.

V is TRBV28 and J is TRBJ2-1; D gene ambiguous. The V end lost 1 base, the J end lost 3 bases, and 7 bases lay between the germline ends. The CDR3 loop spans 14 amino acids. Germline-derived CDR1 and CDR2 are MDHEN and SYDVKM. The CDR3 reads CASSLSPDYNEQFF. The CDR3 nucleotides are TGTGCCAGCAGTTTATCGCCTGACTACAATGAGCAGTTCTTC. Filled out from reference TRBV28 and TRBJ2-1, the complete variable domain reads DVKVTQSSRYLVKRTGEKVFLECVQDMDHENMFWYRQDPGLGLRLIYFSYDVKMKEKGDIPEGYSVSREKKERFSLILESASTNQTSMYLCASSLSPDYNEQFFGPGTRLTVL.

The gene calls are TRBV28 and TRBJ2-1; D ambiguous. The CDR3 length is 11 residues. With 2 bases removed from V and 14 bases from J, the gap between germline ends came to 10 bases. Germline V gene sequence: CDR1 MDHEN, CDR2 SYDVKM. CDR3 loop: CASSLEAGKFF. In DNA, the CDR3 is TGTGCCAGCAGTTTAGAGGCAGGAAAGTTCTTC.

The rearrangement joins TRBV7-8 to TRBJ2-1; TRBD2 might be the D (5 bases). The CDR3 has 16 amino acids. Germline assignment: CDR1 SGHVS and CDR2 FQNEAQ. V shed 2 bases and J shed 0 bases, with 11 bases lying between them. The CDR3 region is CASSLWSGLSYNEQFF. The CDR3 region has the DNA TGTGCCAGCAGCTTATGGAGCGGCCTCTCCTACAATGAGCAGTTCTTC. The full variable domain, completed using reference TRBV7-8 and TRBJ2-1, is GAGVSQSPRYKVAKRGQDVALRCDPISGHVSLFWYQQALGQGPEFLTYFQNEAQLDKSGLPSDRFFAERPEGSVSTLKIQRTQQEDSAVYLCASSLWSGLSYNEQFFGPGTRLTVL.

The rearrangement uses TRBV2 and TRBJ2-1; D is tentatively TRBD1 or TRBD2 (6 bases each). CDR1 is SNHLY and CDR2 is FYNNEI in the germline V gene. Trimming shortened V by 1 base and J by 7 bases, and 8 bases separated the two germline ends. The CDR3 extends over 13 amino acids. The CDR3 DNA is TGTGCCAGCAGTGAAGTAGGGGGGAATGAGCAGTTCTTC. It translates to CASSEVGGNEQFF.

The chain uses TRBV9 and TRBJ2-3; 11 bases align to TRBD2. From germline, CDR1 is SGDLS and CDR2 YYNGEE. The CDR3 totals 18 residues. Losses at the gene ends were 1 base for V and 0 bases for J; bases not matched to a gene: 7. CDR3: CASSVPSGRRISTDTQYF. The CDR3 region has the DNA TGTGCCAGCAGCGTACCTAGCGGGAGGCGGATTAGCACAGATACGCAGTATTTT.

The J gene is TRBJ1-2, the V gene TRBV21-1; the D call of TRBD1 is as the table states it, not checked on the DNA. TRBV21-1 is a known pseudogene. The CDR3 is 14 amino acids. The CDR3 DNA follows: TGTGCCAGCAGCAAAGGCAGGGGGGCCTATGGCTACACCTTC. It codes for CASSKGRGAYGYTF.

The chain links TRBV6-5 to TRBJ2-3, with 7 bases that match TRBD1. Germline lookup yields CDR1 MNHEY and CDR2 SVGAGI. V gave up 6 bases and J gave up 2 bases; unmatched junction bases: 8. The CDR3 covers 15 residues. CDR3 sequence: CASSPKGGFTDTQYF. CDR3 coding DNA: TGTGCCAGCAGCCCTAAAGGGGGCTTCACAGATACGCAGTATTTT.

In this sample, this clone turned up once. J is TRBJ1-6 and V is TRBV7-2; D uncertain. CDR1 is SGHTA, CDR2 FQGNSA, per germline. Trimming removed 1 base from V and 4 bases from J, with 5 bases in between. The CDR3 runs 14 residues. The CDR3 DNA reads TGTGCCAGCAGCTTAGGACCTTATAATTCACCCCTCCACTTT. It translates to CASSLGPYNSPLHF.

This chain links TRBV18 with TRBJ1-1; D uncertain. The V end was cut by 0 bases, the J end by 7 bases, with 12 bases between. CDR3 length equals 14 residues. Germline CDR1 and CDR2: KGHSH and LQKENI. The CDR3 DNA sequence: TGTGCCAGCTCACCACCGAGGTCCGCGGTTGAAGCTTTCTTT. It encodes CASSPPRSAVEAFF. Filled out from reference TRBV18 and TRBJ1-1, the complete variable domain reads NAGVMQNPRHLVRRRGQEARLRCSPMKGHSHVYWYRQLPEEGLKFMVYLQKENIIDESGMPKERFSAEFPKEGPSILRIQQVVRGDSAAYFCASSPPRSAVEAFFGQGTRLTVV.

The chain couples TRBV5-4 to TRBJ2-7; D is uncertain. The CDR3 contains 13 residues. V was trimmed by 0 bases and J by 1 base, leaving 5 bases between them. Germline CDR1 reads SGHNT; CDR2 reads YYREEE (reference sequence). The CDR3 nucleotides read TGTGCCAGCAGCTTGGAACGTTCCTACGAGCAGTACTTC. This translates into CASSLERSYEQYF.

V and J are TRBV5-1 and TRBJ1-2, with TRBD1 identical over 7 bases. The CDR3 has 15 amino acids. V dropped 4 bases and J dropped 2; count of bases not matched to a gene: 8. Germline lookup yields CDR1 SGHRS and CDR2 YFSETQ. The CDR3 DNA follows: TGCGCCAGCAGCGCTAGGACAGGACTAAACTATGGCTACACCTTC. Amino acids: CASSARTGLNYGYTF.

The V gene is TRBV11-2, the J gene TRBJ2-7, with D maybe TRBD1 (6 bases). V gave up 5 bases and J gave up 7 bases, with 21 bases separating them. The CDR3 has 15 residues. CDR1 and CDR2 (germline): SGHAT, FQNNGV. The CDR3 sequence: CASSLRPGQNLEQYF. For the CDR3, the DNA is TGTGCCAGCAGCCTCCGCCCGGGACAAAACCTGGAGCAGTACTTC. The full variable domain, with the rest looked up from reference TRBV11-2 and TRBJ2-7, is EAGVAQSPRYKIIEKRQSVAFWCNPISGHATLYWYQQILGQGPKLLIQFQNNGVVDDSQLPKDRFSAERLKGVDSTLKIQPAKLEDSAVYLCASSLRPGQNLEQYFGPGTRLTVT.

The chain couples TRBV7-8 to TRBJ2-7, with 8 bases that match TRBD2. The CDR3 sequence is 14 residues long. Trimming at V came to 6 bases and at J to 4 bases, leaving 8 bases not matched to a gene. Germline values: CDR1 SGHVS, CDR2 FQNEAQ. The CDR3 loop reads CASRAAGVGYEQYF. CDR3 in DNA: TGTGCCAGCAGAGCAGCGGGAGTGGGTTACGAGCAGTACTTC.

CDR3 loop: CASSIPGTSGSWGGETQYF. The CDR3 DNA follows: TGTGCCAGCAGCATACCCGGGACTAGCGGGAGTTGGGGCGGAGAGACCCAGTACTTC. The chain links TRBV7-8 to TRBJ2-5; TRBD2 matches at 14 bases. The CDR3 runs 19 residues. The germline V gene has CDR1 SGHVS and CDR2 FQNEAQ. The trim removed 5 bases at V and 4 bases at J, leaving 15 bases unmatched.

This chain connects TRBV6-1 to TRBJ2-1; the D gene is possibly TRBD2 (5 bases). The V end lost 7 bases, the J end lost 6 bases, and 19 bases lay between the germline ends. CDR1 is MNHNS and CDR2 is SASEGT in the germline V gene. This CDR3 has 15 amino acids. CDR3 in DNA: TGTGCCAGCACAGGTGACCGGGGTCTTACCAATGAGCAGTTCTTC. Amino acids: CASTGDRGLTNEQFF.